What follows is one T cell receptor (beta chain) and its context. Its target is unknown. The data stem from a study of beta chain features in type 1 diabetes. Germline values: CDR1 SGHNT, CDR2 YYREEE (reference sequence). The J segment lost 5 bases and the V segment lost 4 bases, leaving 10 bases of the junction unmatched. The CDR3 sequence is 15 residues long. Expressed TCRB transcripts were sequenced because the isolated RNA had all been reverse transcribed beforehand. The assay was immunoSEQ multiplex PCR, and TCRdb's table has in-frame clones only and misses some. The data contain under 300,000 clones, about 14% of them singletons. Whole-study results and caveats: Moderate but significant shortening of TCRB CDR3s was recorded in all four CD4+ subsets from Type 1 diabetes patients.

The sequenced sample was naive CD4+ T cells from blood. This clonotype was obtained from a man aged 25 to 45 with type 1 diabetes. The V call is TRBV5-4, the J call TRBJ2-7, with TRBD1 identical over 9 bases. CDR3 nucleotide sequence: TGTGCCAGCAGCATAGGGGGACAGGGAAGGAACGAGCAGTACTTC. This gives the protein CASSIGGQGRNEQYF.